One sample yielded the 31 T cell receptor beta chains listed below, sequenced in a study of early T cells in non-severe SARS-CoV-2 infection. One entry per CDR3 protein results from TCRdb running MiXCR on the 5' RACE reads. The sample lists about 76,000 distinct CDR3 sequences; about 16% were seen once. Sequencing was carried out using whole blood. The origin of the receptors is an adult who was a healthcare worker with PCR-confirmed SARS-CoV-2 infection or an uninfected control (not recorded which).

The chain uses TRBV19 and TRBJ1-1, with D perhaps matching TRBD1 (5 bases). V lost 3 bases to trimming and J lost 0 bases, with 20 bases between them. The CDR3 has 18 amino acids. Germline CDR1 reads LNHDA; CDR2 reads SQIVND (reference sequence). The CDR3 loop reads CASSIRPGQTVLNTEAFF. The CDR3 DNA reads as TGTGCCAGTAGTATCCGACCAGGCCAGACAGTACTGAACACTGAAGCTTTCTTT. Combining the CDR3 with reference TRBV19 and TRBJ1-1 gives the whole variable domain DGGITQSPKYLFRKEGQNVTLSCEQNLNHDAMYWYRQDPGQGLRLIYYSQIVNDFQKGDIAEGYSVSREKKESFPLTVTSAQKNPTAFYLCASSIRPGQTVLNTEAFFGQGTRLTVV.

This sequence joins TRBV7-2 and TRBJ1-4; 9 nucleotides match TRBD1. Trimming at V came to 0 bases and at J to 5 bases, leaving 7 bases not matched to a gene. The CDR3 has 17 amino acids. CDR1 and CDR2 from the germline V gene are SGHTA and FQGNSA. CDR3 coding DNA: TGTGCCAGCAGCTTAGCCCCCCCGGGACAGGGAAATGAAAAACTGTTTTTT. Residues: CASSLAPPGQGNEKLFF.

This clonotype was counted at least ten times. The CDR3 loop is CAIRGDRAKDQPQHF. The CDR3 DNA sequence: TGTGCCATCAGGGGAGACAGGGCAAAGGATCAGCCCCAGCATTTT. The chain links TRBV10-3 to TRBJ1-5, with 7 bases that match TRBD1. Germline lookup yields CDR1 ENHRY and CDR2 SYGVKD. The CDR3 runs to 15 residues. V shed 6 bases and J 5 bases; nucleotides not matched to a gene: 10.

This clonotype was seen a few times. The chain has TRBV11-1 and TRBJ2-1, with a tentative D call TRBD1 (5 bases). There are 15 residues in the CDR3. Germline CDR1 and CDR2: SGHAT and FQDESV (reference sequence). The V and J ends lost 5 bases and 4 bases respectively, with 15 bases between them. The CDR3 coding sequence is TGTGCCAGCAGCCAGCTCCCAGGGCTGTACAATGAGCAGTTCTTC. It yields the protein CASSQLPGLYNEQFF. The full variable domain, rest sourced from reference TRBV11-1 and TRBJ2-1, is EAEVAQSPRYKITEKSQAVAFWCDPISGHATLYWYRQILGQGPELLVQFQDESVVDDSQLPKDRFSAERLKGVDSTLKIQPAELGDSAMYLCASSQLPGLYNEQFFGPGTRLTVL.

V usage is TRBV28 and J usage is TRBJ1-4; D may be TRBD1 (6 bases). The V gene's germline CDR1 is MDHEN and CDR2 SYDVKM. CDR3 size: 15 residues. Trimming removed 6 bases at V and 5 bases at J, with 16 bases between. The CDR3 bases are TGTGCCAGCAGATCCTGGGACACCCAGAATGAAAAACTGTTTTTT. The encoded protein is CASRSWDTQNEKLFF.

V and J are TRBV20-1 and TRBJ2-6; TRBD1 is a possible D gene (5 bases). Trimming pared 6 bases from V and 0 bases from J, leaving 15 bases between. The CDR3 runs to 16 residues. From germline, CDR1 is DFQATT and CDR2 SNEGSKA (reference sequence). The CDR3 sequence is CSAPTGFLSGANVLTF. In nucleotides, the CDR3 is TGCAGTGCCCCTACAGGATTCCTCTCTGGGGCCAACGTCCTGACTTTC.

This clonotype was counted only a few times. The chain combines TRBV11-2 with TRBJ2-4, with TRBD1 identical over 8 bases. Germline CDR1 SGHAT, CDR2 FQNNGV. Trimming took 4 bases from V and 1 from J; bases not matched to a gene: 15. This CDR3 is built from 19 residues. The CDR3 loop is CASSSGQGGSVFAKNIQYF. CDR3 nucleotides: TGTGCCAGCAGCTCAGGACAGGGTGGGAGCGTATTTGCCAAAAACATTCAGTACTTC.

Only a few counts were recorded for this clonotype. The chain combines TRBV6-5 with TRBJ2-7; a weak D match, TRBD1 (6 bases). V lost 2 bases and J lost 0, with 8 bases in between. The germline V gene encodes CDR1 MNHEY and CDR2 SVGAGI. The length of the CDR3 is 14 residues. Here the CDR3 DNA reads TGTGCCAGCAGTTACGTACAGGGCTCCTACGAGCAGTACTTC. Its protein product is CASSYVQGSYEQYF.

This clonotype came up many times. This chain joins TRBV11-2 and TRBJ2-1; D may be TRBD2 (5 bases). The CDR3 loop spans 16 amino acids. Germline values: CDR1 SGHAT, CDR2 FQNNGV. V was pared by 2 bases and J by 8 bases, with 19 bases between. The CDR3 DNA reads TGTGCCAGCAGCTTATATAGTGATAGGTACGGGGATGAGCAGTTCTTC. Translated, it gives CASSLYSDRYGDEQFF.

This clonotype was found a few times. The chain is built from TRBV27 and TRBJ1-1; the D is unclear. V lost 7 bases, J lost 1 base, and 13 bases lay in between. Germline lookup yields CDR1 MNHEY and CDR2 SMNVEV (reference sequence). The CDR3 sequence is 14 residues long. The CDR3 loop is CASTNLMGNTEAFF. The DNA of the CDR3 is TGTGCCAGCACTAACCTAATGGGGAACACTGAAGCTTTCTTT.

This clonotype appeared many times. The J gene is TRBJ2-7, the V gene TRBV4-2, with D uncertain. V lost 5 bases and J lost 6, with 17 bases in between. Germline V gene sequence: CDR1 LGHNA, CDR2 YNFKEQ. The CDR3 covers 14 residues. CDR3 residues: CASSEAHSKGEQYF. The CDR3 DNA reads as TGTGCCAGCAGCGAAGCCCATAGCAAGGGCGAGCAGTACTTC.

This clonotype was recorded a few times. The genes are TRBV7-9 and TRBJ2-1; D remains ambiguous. V was trimmed by 5 bases and J by 9 bases, leaving 23 bases between them. Germline values: CDR1 SEHNR, CDR2 FQNEAQ (reference sequence). This CDR3 is built from 16 residues. The CDR3: CASSPLINTRVSEQFF. CDR3 sequence (DNA): TGTGCCAGCAGCCCCCTTATCAATACCCGAGTCAGTGAGCAGTTCTTC. Full variable domain (missing parts from reference TRBV7-9 and TRBJ2-1): DTGVSQNPRHKITKRGQNVTFRCDPISEHNRLYWYRQTLGQGPEFLTYFQNEAQLEKSRLLSDRFSAERPKGSFSTLEIQRTEQGDSAMYLCASSPLINTRVSEQFFGPGTRLTVL.

The chain joins TRBV28 to TRBJ2-2; D possibly corresponds to TRBD1 (6 bases). V was pared by 8 bases and J by 4 bases, with 11 bases between. The CDR3 contains 13 residues. CDR1 and CDR2 (germline): MDHEN, SYDVKM. In DNA, the CDR3 is TGTGCCAGCCGACAGGACGGCACCGGGGAGCTGTTTTTT. The encoded protein is CASRQDGTGELFF.

The gene calls are TRBV19 and TRBJ2-7; possible D gene TRBD2, 6 bases. Trimming left V 4 bases short and J 4 bases short, with 14 bases between. This CDR3 contains 14 residues. Germline V gives CDR1 LNHDA, CDR2 SQIVND (reference sequence). The CDR3 sequence is CASSTGLSSYEQYF. Here the CDR3 DNA reads TGTGCCAGTAGTACCGGACTATCATCTTACGAGCAGTACTTC. The whole variable domain, remainder taken from reference TRBV19 and TRBJ2-7, is DGGITQSPKYLFRKEGQNVTLSCEQNLNHDAMYWYRQDPGQGLRLIYYSQIVNDFQKGDIAEGYSVSREKKESFPLTVTSAQKNPTAFYLCASSTGLSSYEQYFGPGTRLTVT.

The chain recombines TRBV7-2 with TRBJ1-5; 7 positions agree with TRBD1. Germline V gives CDR1 SGHTA, CDR2 FQGNSA. V lost 5 bases and J lost 5; bases outside the gene matches: 6. CDR3 size: 14 residues. The CDR3, as DNA: TGTGCCAGCAGCCGGGGACAGAACTATCAGCCCCAGCATTTT. Encoded protein: CASSRGQNYQPQHF.

This clonotype has a handful of counts. The chain combines TRBV20-1 with TRBJ2-7; no clear D gene. The V gene's germline CDR1 is DFQATT and CDR2 SNEGSKA (reference sequence). CDR3 size: 10 residues. Trimming removed 3 bases from V and 4 bases from J, with 4 bases in between. The CDR3 DNA is TGCAGTGCTAGGCTTTACGAGCAGTACTTC. It encodes CSARLYEQYF.

Only a few counts were recorded for this clonotype. At one end the junction does not follow the germline gene, possibly because of a read error. V usage is TRBV18 and J usage is TRBJ2-3, with 11 nucleotides matching TRBD1. This CDR3 contains 17 residues. CDR1 and CDR2 from the germline V gene are KGHSH and LQKENI. The CDR3 spells CARSLRDRGGSTDTQYF. The CDR3 DNA reads TGTGCCAGATCACTCCGGGACAGGGGGGGAAGCACAGATACGCAGTATTTT.

This rearrangement joins TRBV29-1 to TRBJ2-7; TRBD1 aligns across 11 bases. CDR1 SQVTM and CDR2 ANQGSEA come from the germline V gene. V gave up 5 bases and J gave up 4 bases; unmatched junction bases: 10. The length of the CDR3 is 15 residues. The CDR3 nucleotides are TGCAGCGTTCGAGACCGGACAGGGGGCGGATACGAGCAGTACTTC. Translated, it gives CSVRDRTGGGYEQYF.

This chain connects TRBV14 to TRBJ2-5, with 10 bases aligning to TRBD2. J lost 3 bases, V lost 1 base, and 2 bases had no gene match. The CDR3 has 15 residues. Germline V gene lookup returns CDR1 SGHDN and CDR2 FVKESK. This CDR3 reads CASSQVTSGEETQYF. CDR3 coding DNA: TGTGCCAGCAGCCAAGTTACTAGCGGGGAAGAGACCCAGTACTTC.

This chain links TRBV7-9 with TRBJ2-3, with D possibly being TRBD1 (5 bases). The CDR3 has 14 residues. The germline gives CDR1 SEHNR, CDR2 FQNEAQ (reference sequence). V gave up 6 bases and J gave up 3 bases, with 13 bases separating them. As DNA, the CDR3 is TGTGCCAGCAGTATCAGGGATCAGACAGATACGCAGTATTTT. Its translation is CASSIRDQTDTQYF.

This clonotype turned up a few times. The chain has TRBV11-2 and TRBJ2-2, with D possibly matching TRBD1 (6 bases). Trimming stripped 2 bases from V and 1 base from J, with 8 bases between. This CDR3 comprises 15 residues. The germline gives CDR1 SGHAT, CDR2 FQNNGV. CDR3 DNA: TGTGCCAGCAGCTTATCCAGGGGGAACACCGGGGAGCTGTTTTTT. This gives the protein CASSLSRGNTGELFF.

The sample holds a few counts of this clonotype. The chain uses TRBV7-9 and TRBJ1-1, with D possibly being TRBD1 (6 bases). This CDR3 is 13 amino acids long. Germline lookup yields CDR1 SEHNR and CDR2 FQNEAQ (reference sequence). V was cut by 5 bases and J by 2 bases, with 9 bases left in between. The CDR3 DNA sequence: TGTGCCAGCAGCATGGGACACAACACTGAAGCTTTCTTT. It codes for CASSMGHNTEAFF.

This clonotype was observed many times. V usage is TRBV20-1 and J usage is TRBJ2-7; 8 nucleotides line up with TRBD2. Per the germline V gene, CDR1 is DFQATT and CDR2 is SNEGSKA (reference sequence). The CDR3 runs to 14 residues. With 3 bases clipped from V and 3 bases from J, the junction kept 7 bases outside the gene matches. CDR3 sequence reads: CSASKGLGYYEQYF. The CDR3, as DNA: TGCAGTGCTAGCAAGGGACTAGGGTACTACGAGCAGTACTTC.

The V gene is TRBV10-3, the J gene TRBJ1-1, with 9 bases aligning to TRBD1. Germline V CDR1 and CDR2: ENHRY, SYGVKD. CDR3 length: 15 amino acids. Germline trimming cut 10 bases from V and 1 base from J; bases unmatched to any gene: 10. In DNA, the CDR3 is TGTGCCACCAGGACAGGGGAGGGCCGGAACACTGAAGCTTTCTTT. As protein: CATRTGEGRNTEAFF.

This clonotype was detected only a few times. The rearrangement uses TRBV24-1 and TRBJ2-7, with D possibly TRBD1 on 7 matching bases. Deletions cut 4 bases from V and 1 base from J, with 16 bases between. Germline CDR1 KGHDR, CDR2 SFDVKD. The CDR3 is made up of 16 amino acids. The CDR3 bases are TGTGCCACCAGTGACCGAGGACAGGAGGGATCCTACGAGCAGTACTTC. Protein: CATSDRGQEGSYEQYF.

This clonotype turned up a few times. The J gene is TRBJ1-1, the V gene TRBV25-1; D is unclear. The CDR3 has 11 amino acids. The ends were cut back, 4 bases at V and 8 bases at J, with 8 bases in the middle. CDR1 and CDR2 (germline): MGHDK, SYGVNS. This CDR3 reads CASSGQLEAFF. The CDR3 nucleotides are TGTGCCAGCAGTGGGCAGCTCGAAGCTTTCTTT.

The V gene is TRBV28, the J gene TRBJ1-6, with TRBD1 matching 9 bases. The CDR3 length is 15 residues. Germline V CDR1 and CDR2: MDHEN, SYDVKM. Trimming cost V 6 bases and J 11 bases; bases outside gene matches: 11. CDR3 sequence reads: CASSPTGTGSTPLHF. The CDR3 nucleotides read TGTGCCAGCAGCCCCACCGGGACAGGGAGTACACCCCTCCACTTT.

This clonotype was recorded a few times. This sequence joins TRBV29-1 and TRBJ1-1; TRBD1 is a possible D gene (5 bases). Trimming stripped 7 bases from V and 0 bases from J, with 12 bases between. Germline loops: CDR1 SQVTM, CDR2 ANQGSEA. The CDR3 runs to 13 residues. The chain's CDR3 is CSARRGMNTEAFF. In nucleotides, the CDR3 is TGCAGCGCTCGACGGGGGATGAACACTGAAGCTTTCTTT.

This clonotype was observed a few times. CDR3 sequence: CASSQEQDYGYTF. The CDR3 DNA reads TGCGCCAGCAGCCAAGAACAGGACTATGGCTACACCTTC. The chain uses TRBV4-1 and TRBJ1-2; a possible D gene is TRBD1 (5 bases). V dropped 0 bases and J dropped 3 bases, with 5 bases sitting between them. This CDR3 comprises 13 residues. Germline CDR1 MGHRA, CDR2 YSYEKL.

As regards this clonotype: At one end, the junction sequence differs from germline, possibly due to a read error. The chain joins TRBV28 to TRBJ2-3; D might be TRBD2 (5 bases). Germline CDR1 and CDR2: MDHEN and SYDVKM. The CDR3 length is 14 residues. The CDR3 region has the DNA TGTGCCAGCAGTTTAGTGGGAGCTTCAGTTACGCGGTATTTT. Translating gives CASSLVGASVTRYF.

In this sample, this clonotype turned up a few times. This rearrangement joins TRBV19 to TRBJ2-1, with 13 bases lining up with TRBD2. With 6 bases clipped from V and 2 bases from J, the junction kept 1 base outside the gene matches. The CDR3 extends over 15 amino acids. The germline CDR1 and CDR2 sequences are LNHDA and SQIVND (reference sequence). The CDR3 DNA sequence: TGTGCCAGTAGAACTAGCGGGAGGGCCTACAATGAGCAGTTCTTC. This sequence encodes CASRTSGRAYNEQFF.